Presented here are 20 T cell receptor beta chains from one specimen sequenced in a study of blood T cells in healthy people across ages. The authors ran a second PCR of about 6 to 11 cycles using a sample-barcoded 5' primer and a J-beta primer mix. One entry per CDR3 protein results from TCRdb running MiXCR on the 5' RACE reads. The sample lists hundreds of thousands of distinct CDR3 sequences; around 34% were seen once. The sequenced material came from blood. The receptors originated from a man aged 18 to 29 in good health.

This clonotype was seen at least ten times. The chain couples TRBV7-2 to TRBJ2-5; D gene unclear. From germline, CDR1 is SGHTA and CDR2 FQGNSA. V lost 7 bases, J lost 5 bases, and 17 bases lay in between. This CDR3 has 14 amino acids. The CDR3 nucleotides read TGTGCCAGCACCAACTCCGCCGGCCGGGAGACCCAGTACTTC. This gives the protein CASTNSAGRETQYF. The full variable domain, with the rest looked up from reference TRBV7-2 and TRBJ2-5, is GAGVSQSPSNKVTEKGKDVELRCDPISGHTALYWYRQSLGQGLEFLIYFQGNSAPDKSGLPSDRFSAERTGGSVSTLTIQRTQQEDSAVYLCASTNSAGRETQYFGPGTRLLVL.

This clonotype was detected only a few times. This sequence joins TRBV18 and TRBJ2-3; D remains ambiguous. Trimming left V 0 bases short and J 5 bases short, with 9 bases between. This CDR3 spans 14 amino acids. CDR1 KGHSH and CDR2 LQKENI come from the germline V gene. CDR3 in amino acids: CASSPPSRVDTQYF. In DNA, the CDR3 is TGTGCCAGCTCACCACCTTCAAGGGTAGATACGCAGTATTTT.

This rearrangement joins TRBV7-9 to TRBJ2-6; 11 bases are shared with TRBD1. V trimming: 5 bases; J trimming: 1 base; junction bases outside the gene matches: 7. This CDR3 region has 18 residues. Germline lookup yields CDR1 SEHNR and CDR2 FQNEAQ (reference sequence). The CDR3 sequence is CASSPYGQGASGANVLTF. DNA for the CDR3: TGTGCCAGCAGCCCGTATGGACAGGGGGCTTCTGGGGCCAACGTCCTGACTTTC.

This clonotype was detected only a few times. Here the CDR3 reads CASRRVRDEQYF. In DNA form, the CDR3 reads TGTGCCAGCCGTCGTGTCCGCGATGAGCAGTACTTC. The chain employs TRBV7-2 and TRBJ2-7, with D uncertain. The germline gives CDR1 SGHTA, CDR2 FQGNSA. The germline V and J ends were trimmed by 8 bases and 7 bases, with 15 bases remaining between them. There are 12 residues in the CDR3.

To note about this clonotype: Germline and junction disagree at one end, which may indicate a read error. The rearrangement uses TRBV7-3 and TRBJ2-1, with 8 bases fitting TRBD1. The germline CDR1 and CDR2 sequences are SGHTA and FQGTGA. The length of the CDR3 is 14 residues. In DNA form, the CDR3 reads TGTGCCGGCAGCCCAAGGACAGGGAACAATGAGCAGTTCTTC. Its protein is CAGSPRTGNNEQFF.

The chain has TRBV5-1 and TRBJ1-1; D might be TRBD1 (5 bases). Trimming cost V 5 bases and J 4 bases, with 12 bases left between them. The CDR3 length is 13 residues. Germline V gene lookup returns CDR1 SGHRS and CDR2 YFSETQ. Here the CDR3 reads CASSSGRVTEAFF. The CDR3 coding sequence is TGCGCCAGCAGTAGTGGCAGGGTCACTGAAGCTTTCTTT.

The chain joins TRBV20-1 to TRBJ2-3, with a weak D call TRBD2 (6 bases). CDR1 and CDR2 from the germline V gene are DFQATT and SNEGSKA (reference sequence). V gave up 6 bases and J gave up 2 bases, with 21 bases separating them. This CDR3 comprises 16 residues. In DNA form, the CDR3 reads TGCAGTGCCCAAAGGACTATCGGGTCTTACACAGATACGCAGTATTTT. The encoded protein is CSAQRTIGSYTDTQYF.

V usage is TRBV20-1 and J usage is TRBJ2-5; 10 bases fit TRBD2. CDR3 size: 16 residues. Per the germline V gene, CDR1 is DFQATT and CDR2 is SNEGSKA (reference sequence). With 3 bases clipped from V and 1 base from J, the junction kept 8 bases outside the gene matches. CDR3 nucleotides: TGCAGTGCTAGTCGTCTGACTAGCGGGTTCCAAGAGACCCAGTACTTC. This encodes CSASRLTSGFQETQYF.

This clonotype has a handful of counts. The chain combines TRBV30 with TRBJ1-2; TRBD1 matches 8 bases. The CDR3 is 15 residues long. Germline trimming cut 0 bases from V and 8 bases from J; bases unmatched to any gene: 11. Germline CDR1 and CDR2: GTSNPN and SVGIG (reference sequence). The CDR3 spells CAWSVSRTGIRGYTF. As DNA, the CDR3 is TGTGCCTGGAGTGTATCCAGGACAGGGATTCGAGGCTACACCTTC.

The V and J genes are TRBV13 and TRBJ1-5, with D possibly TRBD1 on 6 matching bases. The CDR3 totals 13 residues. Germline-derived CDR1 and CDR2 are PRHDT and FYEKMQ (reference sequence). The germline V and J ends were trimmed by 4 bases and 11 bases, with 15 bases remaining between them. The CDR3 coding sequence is TGTGCCAGCAGCTATGGTAGGAGGGGGACCCAGCATTTT. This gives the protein CASSYGRRGTQHF.

The CDR3 nucleotides read TGTGCCACCAGCAGAGACATTACCGGGAATGAGCAGTACTTC. This translates into CATSRDITGNEQYF. The genes are TRBV15 and TRBJ2-5; D may be TRBD2 (5 bases). Trimming took off 0 bases at V and 11 bases at J, with 16 bases between the two ends. CDR3 length: 14 residues. Per germline, CDR1 LNHNV and CDR2 YYDKDF (reference sequence). Full variable domain (rest looked up from reference TRBV15 and TRBJ2-5): DAMVIQNPRYQVTQFGKPVTLSCSQTLNHNVMYWYQQKSSQAPKLLFHYYDKDFNNEADTPDNFQSRRPNTSFCFLDIRSPGLGDTAMYLCATSRDITGNEQYFGPGTRLLVL.

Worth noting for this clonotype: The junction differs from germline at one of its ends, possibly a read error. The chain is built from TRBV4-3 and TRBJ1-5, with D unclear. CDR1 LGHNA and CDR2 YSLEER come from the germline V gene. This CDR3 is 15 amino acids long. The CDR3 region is CASSQEASYNRPQHF. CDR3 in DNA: TGCGCCAGCAGCCAAGAGGCCAGCTACAATCGGCCCCAGCATTTT.

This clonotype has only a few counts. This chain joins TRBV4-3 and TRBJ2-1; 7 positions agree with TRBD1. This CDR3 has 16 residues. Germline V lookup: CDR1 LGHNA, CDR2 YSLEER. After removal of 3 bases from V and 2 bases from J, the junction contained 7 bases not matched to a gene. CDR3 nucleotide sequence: TGCGCCAGCAGCCATCCAGGGGACAGCACCTACAATGAGCAGTTCTTC. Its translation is CASSHPGDSTYNEQFF.

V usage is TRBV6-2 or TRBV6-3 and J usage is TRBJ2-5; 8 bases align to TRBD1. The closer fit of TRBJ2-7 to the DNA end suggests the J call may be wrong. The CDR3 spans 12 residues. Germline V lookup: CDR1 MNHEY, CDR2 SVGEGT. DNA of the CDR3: TGTGCCTGTGAAGGGACAGGACACGAGCAGTACTTC. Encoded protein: CACEGTGHEQYF.

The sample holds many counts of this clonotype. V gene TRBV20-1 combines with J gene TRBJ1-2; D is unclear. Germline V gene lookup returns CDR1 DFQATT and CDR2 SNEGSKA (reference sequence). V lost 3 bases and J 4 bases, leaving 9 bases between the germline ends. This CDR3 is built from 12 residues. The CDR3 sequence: CSASKAVYGYTF. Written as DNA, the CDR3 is TGCAGTGCTAGTAAGGCCGTCTATGGCTACACCTTC.

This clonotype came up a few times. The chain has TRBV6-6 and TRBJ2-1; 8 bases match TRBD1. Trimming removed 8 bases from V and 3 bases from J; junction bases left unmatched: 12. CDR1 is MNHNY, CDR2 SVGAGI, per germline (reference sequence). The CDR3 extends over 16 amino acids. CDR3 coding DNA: TGTGCCAGCCGTCGAGCCGGGACAGGAGGCTACAATGAGCAGTTCTTC. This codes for CASRRAGTGGYNEQFF.

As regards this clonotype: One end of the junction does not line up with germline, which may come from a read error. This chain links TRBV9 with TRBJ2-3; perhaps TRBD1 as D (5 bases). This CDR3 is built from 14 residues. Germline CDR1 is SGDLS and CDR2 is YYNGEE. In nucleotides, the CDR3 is TGTGCCAGCAGCGTACAGGGTTTCGCAGATGCGCAGTATTTT. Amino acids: CASSVQGFADAQYF.

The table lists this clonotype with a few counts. The CDR3 region is CASTLGGENPYGYTF. In DNA, the CDR3 is TGTGCCAGCACCCTGGGTGGGGAGAACCCCTATGGCTACACCTTC. This chain joins TRBV28 and TRBJ1-2; the D is unclear. The V end lost 7 bases, the J end lost 4 bases, and 19 bases lay between the germline ends. The CDR3 loop spans 15 amino acids. Looked up from germline, CDR1 is MDHEN and CDR2 is SYDVKM.

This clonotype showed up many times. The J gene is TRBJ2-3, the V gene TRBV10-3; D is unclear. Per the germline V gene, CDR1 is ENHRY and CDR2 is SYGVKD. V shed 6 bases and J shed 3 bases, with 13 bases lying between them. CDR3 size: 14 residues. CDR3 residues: CAIRTEEGTDTQYF. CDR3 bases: TGTGCCATCAGGACCGAGGAAGGGACAGATACGCAGTATTTT.

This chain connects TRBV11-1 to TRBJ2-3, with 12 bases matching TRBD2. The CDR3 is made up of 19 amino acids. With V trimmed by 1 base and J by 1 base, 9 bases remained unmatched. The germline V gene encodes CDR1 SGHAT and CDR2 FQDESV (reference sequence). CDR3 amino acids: CASSLGLAGAPWGTDTQYF. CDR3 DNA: TGTGCCAGCAGCTTAGGACTAGCGGGGGCCCCTTGGGGCACAGATACGCAGTATTTT.